The 2 T cell receptor beta chains given below trace back to one sample, sequenced in a study of T cells in Graves' hyperthyroidism and ophthalmopathy. TCR beta CDR3 regions were amplified from RNA. HTBI primers were employed in a first-round RT-PCR of the TCR CDR3. Using its own MiXCR run on the multiplex PCR reads, TCRdb lists one record per CDR3 protein. This table has about 610,000 distinct CDR3 sequences, roughly 15% appearing once. The sequencing sample was made of blood. Source of these receptors: a woman in her 40s with Graves' ophthalmopathy.

On this clonotype: A much larger clone differs by one base, so this may be a read error. It is likely a read error, because the conserved phenylalanine at the end of the CDR3 is missing. The chain couples TRBV19 to TRBJ1-5; 9 bases align to TRBD1. The CDR3 is 15 residues long. With V trimmed by 6 bases and J by 4 bases, 7 bases remained unmatched. The germline V gene encodes CDR1 LNHDA and CDR2 SQIVND (reference sequence). CDR3 sequence: CASRGTGRWNQPQHL. The CDR3 bases are TGTGCCAGTAGAGGGACAGGGAGATGGAATCAGCCCCAGCATCTT.

This chain uses TRBV6-2 or TRBV6-3 with TRBJ2-5; 9 bases align to TRBD2. The CDR3 sequence is 13 residues long. J was trimmed by 4 bases and V by 8 bases; bases with no gene match: 5. Germline CDR1 and CDR2: MNHEY and SVGEGT. For the CDR3, the DNA is TGTGCCAGCCGAGGTAGCGGGAGAGAGACCCAGTACTTC. Translating it yields CASRGSGRETQYF.